The entry that follows covers one T cell receptor (beta chain) sequence. Its antigen is undetermined. TCRdb processed the reads anew with MiXCR; each CDR3 protein has one entry. The table records 60,000 to 70,000 distinct CDR3 sequences, 63% of them present only once. This CDR3 region has 18 residues. CDR1 and CDR2 (germline): LGHNA, YSLEER. V shed 0 bases, J shed 8 bases, and the junction held 15 bases outside the gene matches. The entry originates in a study of type 1 regulatory T cells. Whole-study context: This in vitro CD4 product, T-allo10, is enriched for Tr1 cells and alloantigen-specific.

The gene calls are TRBV4-3 and TRBJ2-1, with 8 bases lining up with TRBD1. What was sequenced was cultured T cells, either the whole culture or a sorted T cell fraction (not recorded which). Noted subset: Tr1-enriched cell product generated in vitro against host alloantigens. This clonotype was sampled from a human donor in good health. The CDR3 nucleotides are TGCGCCAGCAGCCAAGATCGGGTTGGGACAGGAGCTATGGATGAGCAGTTCTTC. Translating it yields CASSQDRVGTGAMDEQFF.